This is a list of T cell receptor beta chains from one sample in a study of shared clonotypes between healthy human individuals. Some clones are missing from TCRdb's copy, which holds only in-frame ones; the method was immunoSEQ multiplex PCR. The sample carries over a million clones, roughly 74% recorded once. The source material was memory CD4+ T cells from PBMCs. The origin of the receptors is a man in his late teens or twenties in good health. Some clones in this sample may be carry-over from other donors' samples. CDR3s include the opening cysteine and the closing phenylalanine or tryptophan.

J gene,V gene,CDR3 protein
TRBJ1-5,TRBV2,CASSEAYTGAQHF
TRBJ2-1,TRBV7-6,CASSLLAGARDEQFF
TRBJ2-3,TRBV30,CAWSVRGDTQYF
TRBJ2-7,TRBV29-1,CSVTGQYSYEQYF
TRBJ2-1,TRBV7-9,CASSLEISGRDEQFF
TRBJ2-7,TRBV28,CASSTLGQGAPYEQYF
TRBJ1-5,TRBV28,CASSLRGPRGNQPQHF
TRBJ1-5,TRBV6-5,CASSPTDRINQPQHF
TRBJ1-1,TRBV6-5,CASSYSKAAEAFF
TRBJ1-4,TRBV18,CASSRTLGTGTNEKLFF
TRBJ1-4,TRBV18,CASSTDIATNEKLFF
TRBJ1-5,TRBV28,CASSPGQGIVQPQHF
TRBJ1-3,TRBV7-2,CASSRWVASGNTIYF
TRBJ1-3,TRBV7-6,CASSFDRGTGNTIYF
TRBJ1-1,TRBV27,CASSKTGQGAFF
TRBJ2-1,TRBV4-1,CASSLLAATYNEQFF
TRBJ2-1,TRBV28,CASTRATDEQFF
TRBJ1-3,TRBV18,CASSPDRGNTIYF
TRBJ2-7,TRBV2,CASSEKQAFSYEQYF
TRBJ2-7,TRBV5-1,CASSLRGGYEQYF
TRBJ1-2,TRBV7-2,CASSTIPGYRDGYTF
TRBJ1-2,TRBV6-1,CASTGQLYGYTF
TRBJ2-1,TRBV7-3,CASSLQNQKQFF
TRBJ1-5,TRBV27,CASSTGTGNQPQHF
TRBJ2-2,TRBV13,CASSLGSGRETGELFF